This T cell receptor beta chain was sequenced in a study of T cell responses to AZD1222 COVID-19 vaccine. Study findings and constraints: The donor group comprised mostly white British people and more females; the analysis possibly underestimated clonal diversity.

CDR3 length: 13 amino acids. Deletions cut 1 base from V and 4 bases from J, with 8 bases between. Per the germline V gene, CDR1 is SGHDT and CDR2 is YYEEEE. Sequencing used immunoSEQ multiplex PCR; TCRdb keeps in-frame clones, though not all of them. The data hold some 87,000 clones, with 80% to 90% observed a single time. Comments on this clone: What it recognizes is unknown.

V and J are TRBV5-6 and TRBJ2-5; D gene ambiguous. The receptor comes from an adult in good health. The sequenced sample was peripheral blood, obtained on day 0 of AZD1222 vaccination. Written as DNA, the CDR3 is TGTGCCAGCAGCTTGACGGAGAGAGAGACCCAGTACTTC. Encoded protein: CASSLTERETQYF.